This TCR beta chain was captured in a study of graft-versus-host responses after intestinal transplantation. Study-wide background: Induction using anti-thymocyte globulin, followed by tacrolimus and steroids for roughly 3 years, was given to all recipients.

Libraries were prepared by immunoSEQ multiplex PCR; TCRdb keeps only in-frame clonotypes and omits some of them. The sample shows around 100,000 clones, about 90% of them seen only once. Trimming removed 11 bases from V and 3 bases from J, with 17 bases in between. The length of the CDR3 is 13 residues. Germline V lookup: CDR1 MNHNS, CDR2 SASEGT. As regards this clone: Its specificity is unknown.

Whole-study findings and limits: The recipient marrow held GvH clones, and some of them showed up first in ileum or blood. Early after transplant, HvG clones declined as circulating GvH clones peaked. High graft-versus-host to host-versus-graft T cell clonal ratios marked allografts of patients with graft-donor macrochimerism.

This TCR was sampled from a human donor who received an intestinal transplant. The starting material was unstimulated CD4+ T cells sorted from spleen or lymph node cells, obtained before intestinal transplant. The chain has TRBV6-1 and TRBJ2-7; either TRBD1 or TRBD2 may supply D (5 bases each). CDR3 in amino acids: CAGRWGRDYEQYF. Written as DNA, the CDR3 is TGTGCCGGCCGATGGGGACGGGACTACGAGCAGTACTTC.